This T cell receptor (beta chain) originates from a study of hypomethylating agent response in myelodysplastic syndrome. Here immunoSEQ multiplex PCR was the method, and the copy in TCRdb shows in-frame clones only, minus some. The repertoire holds about 3,200 clones, with approximately 82% as singletons. Trimming cost V 2 bases and J 5 bases; bases outside gene matches: 5. Germline V gene lookup returns CDR1 WSHSY and CDR2 SAAADI. CDR3 size: 17 residues. This clone was seen a handful of times. Here the sequenced sample was bone marrow, taken before or after starting hypomethylating agent treatment for myelodysplastic syndrome (not recorded which). V is TRBV10-2 and J is TRBJ2-5, with TRBD2 matching over 16 bases. The sequence was obtained from a human donor with myelodysplastic syndrome. The CDR3 here is CASSEDLGLAGGETQYF. As DNA, the CDR3 is TGCGCCAGCAGTGAGGACCTGGGACTAGCGGGAGGGGAGACCCAGTACTTC.